This note documents a single T cell receptor beta chain sequence. Its antigen is as yet unknown. The use of genomic DNA as template underpinned the TCR beta VDJ and CDR3 profiling. TCRdb analysed the reads with MiXCR anew, one entry per CDR3 protein. The table has fewer than 200,000 distinct CDR3 sequences, 65% to 75% seen once; the top ten hold under 60%. These data belong to a study of CD8+CD57+ T cells in acquired aplastic anemia. Whole-study context: The sorted CD4+ and CD8+ cells yielded an average approximately 3.2 ug of DNA.

General study points: Simpson's diversity of CD8+ cells was not significantly different in patients compared with controls. Patients and controls shared just under 30 CD8+ CDR3 sequences.

Patients chosen for sequencing had shown CD8+CD57+ cell expansion by flow cytometry. Severe acquired aplastic anemia was present in every patient. This CDR3 has 16 amino acids. Germline V gene data show CDR1 as MNHNS and CDR2 as SASEGT. Trimming took 7 bases from V and 0 from J, leaving 16 bases between them. Sequencing was done on a sample of sorted CD4+, CD8+, or CD8+CD57+ T cells (not recorded which) from PBMCs. This TCR was recovered from a human donor with aplastic anemia. V usage is TRBV6-1 and J usage is TRBJ1-5; TRBD1 is a possible D gene (6 bases). The CDR3 spells CASTNTGTVSNQPQHF. The CDR3 bases are TGTGCCAGCACCAACACAGGGACGGTTAGCAATCAGCCCCAGCATTTT.